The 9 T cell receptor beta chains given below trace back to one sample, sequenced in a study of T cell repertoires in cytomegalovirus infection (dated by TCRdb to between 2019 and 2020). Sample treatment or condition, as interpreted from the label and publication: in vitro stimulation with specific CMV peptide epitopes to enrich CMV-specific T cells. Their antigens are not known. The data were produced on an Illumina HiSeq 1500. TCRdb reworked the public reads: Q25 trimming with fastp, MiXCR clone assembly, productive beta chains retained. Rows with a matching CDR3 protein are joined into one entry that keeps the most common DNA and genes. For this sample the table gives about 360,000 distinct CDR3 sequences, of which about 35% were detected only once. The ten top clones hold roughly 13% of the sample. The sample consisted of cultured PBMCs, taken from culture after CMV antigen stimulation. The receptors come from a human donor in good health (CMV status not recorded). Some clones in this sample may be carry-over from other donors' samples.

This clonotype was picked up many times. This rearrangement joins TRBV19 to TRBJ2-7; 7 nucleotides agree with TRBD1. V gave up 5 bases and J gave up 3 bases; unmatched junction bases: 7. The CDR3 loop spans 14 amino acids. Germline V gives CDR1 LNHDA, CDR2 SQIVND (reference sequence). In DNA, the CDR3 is TGTGCCAGTAGTTCACCGGGACAGTTCTACGAGCAGTACGTC. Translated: CASSSPGQFYEQYV.

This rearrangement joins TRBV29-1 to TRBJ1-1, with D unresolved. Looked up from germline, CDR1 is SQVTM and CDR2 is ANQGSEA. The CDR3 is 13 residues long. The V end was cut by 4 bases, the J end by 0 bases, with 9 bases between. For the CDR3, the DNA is TGCAGCGTTGCCCGGGCCATGAACACTGAAGCTTTCTTT. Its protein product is CSVARAMNTEAFF.

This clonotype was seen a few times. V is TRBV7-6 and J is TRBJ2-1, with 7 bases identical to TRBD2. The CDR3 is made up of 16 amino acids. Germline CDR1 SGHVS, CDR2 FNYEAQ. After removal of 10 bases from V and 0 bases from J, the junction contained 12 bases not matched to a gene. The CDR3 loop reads CATSKGRGSSYNEQFF. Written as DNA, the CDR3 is TGTGCCACTTCAAAGGGGCGGGGGAGCTCCTACAATGAGCAGTTCTTC.

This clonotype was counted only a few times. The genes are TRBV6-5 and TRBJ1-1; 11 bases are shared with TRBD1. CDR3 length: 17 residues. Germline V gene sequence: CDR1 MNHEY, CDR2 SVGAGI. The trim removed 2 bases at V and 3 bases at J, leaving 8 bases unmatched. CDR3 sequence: CASSYTDRGPGDTEAFF. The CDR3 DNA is TGTGCCAGCAGTTACACGGACAGGGGGCCTGGTGACACTGAAGCTTTCTTT.

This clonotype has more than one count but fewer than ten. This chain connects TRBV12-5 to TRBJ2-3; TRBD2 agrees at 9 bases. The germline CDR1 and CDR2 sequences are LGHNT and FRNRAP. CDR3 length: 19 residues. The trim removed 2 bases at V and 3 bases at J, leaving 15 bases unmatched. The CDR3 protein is CASGLPPFWREGPTDTQYF. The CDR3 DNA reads TGTGCTAGTGGTTTGCCCCCCTTTTGGCGGGAGGGCCCAACAGATACGCAGTATTTT. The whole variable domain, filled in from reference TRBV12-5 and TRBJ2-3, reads DARVTQTPRHKVTEMGQEVTMRCQPILGHNTVFWYRQTMMQGLELLAYFRNRAPLDDSGMPKDRFSAEMPDATLATLKIQPSEPRDSAVYFCASGLPPFWREGPTDTQYFGPGTRLTVL.

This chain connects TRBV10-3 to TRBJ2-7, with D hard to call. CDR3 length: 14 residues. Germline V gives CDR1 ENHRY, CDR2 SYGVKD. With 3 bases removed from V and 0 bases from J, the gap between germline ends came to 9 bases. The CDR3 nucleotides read TGTGCCATCAGTGATAGCTGGCTCTCCTACGAGCAGTACTTC. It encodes CAISDSWLSYEQYF.

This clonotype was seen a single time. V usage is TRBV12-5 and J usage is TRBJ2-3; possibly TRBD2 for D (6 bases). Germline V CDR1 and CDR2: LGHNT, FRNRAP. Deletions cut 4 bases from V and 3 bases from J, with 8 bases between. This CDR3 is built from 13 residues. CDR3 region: CASGSSGTDTQYF. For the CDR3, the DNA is TGTGCTAGTGGTTCCAGCGGGACAGATACGCAGTATTTT.

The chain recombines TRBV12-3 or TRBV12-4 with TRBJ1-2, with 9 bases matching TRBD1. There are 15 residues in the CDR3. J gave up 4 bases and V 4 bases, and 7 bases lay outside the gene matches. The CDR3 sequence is CASSSGQGLFYGYTF. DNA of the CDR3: TGTGCCAGCAGTTCGGGACAGGGTCTTTTCTATGGCTACACCTTC.

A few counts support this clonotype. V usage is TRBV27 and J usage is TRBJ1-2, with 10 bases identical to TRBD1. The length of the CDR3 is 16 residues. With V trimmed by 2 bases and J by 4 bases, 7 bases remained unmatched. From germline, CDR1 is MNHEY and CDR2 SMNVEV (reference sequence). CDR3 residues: CASSLGTGEKSYGYTF. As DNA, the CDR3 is TGTGCCAGCAGTTTAGGGACAGGGGAAAAGTCCTATGGCTACACCTTC.